These 8 T cell receptor beta chains share one sample of origin, sequenced in a study of T cell responses to AZD1222 COVID-19 vaccine. The assay was immunoSEQ multiplex PCR, and TCRdb's table has in-frame clones only and misses some. The sample includes 96,000 or so clones, roughly 90% of them seen just once. Material: peripheral blood, obtained on day 0 of AZD1222 vaccination. All receptors derive from an adult in good health.

This clone was seen a single time. The V call is TRBV7-6, the J call TRBJ1-5; D possibly corresponds to TRBD1 (5 bases). Germline CDR1 SGHVS, CDR2 FNYEAQ. V lost 5 bases and J 0 bases, leaving 14 bases between the germline ends. CDR3 length equals 16 residues. Written as DNA, the CDR3 is TGTGCCAGCAGCGCGGGGGATTCATATAGCAATCAGCCCCAGCATTTT. This sequence encodes CASSAGDSYSNQPQHF. The complete variable domain, with remaining parts taken from reference TRBV7-6 and TRBJ1-5, reads GAGVSQSPRYKVTKRGQDVALRCDPISGHVSLYWYRQALGQGPEFLTYFNYEAQQDKSGLPNDRFSAERPEGSISTLTIQRTEQRDSAMYRCASSAGDSYSNQPQHFGDGTRLSIL.

The chain uses TRBV19 and TRBJ2-7; TRBD2 matches at 9 bases. Germline V gene lookup returns CDR1 LNHDA and CDR2 SQIVND (reference sequence). This CDR3 spans 19 amino acids. V shed 5 bases, J shed 0 bases, and the junction held 17 bases outside the gene matches. CDR3 nucleotides: TGTGCCAGTAGTCCTCGGGGTAGCGGGAGTCAGGGGAGCTCCTACGAGCAGTACTTC. Its protein product is CASSPRGSGSQGSSYEQYF.

The chain recombines TRBV7-2 with TRBJ1-6; D is uncertain. Germline loops: CDR1 SGHTA, CDR2 FQGNSA. The V end lost 5 bases, the J end lost 8 bases, and 16 bases lay between the germline ends. The CDR3 length is 15 residues. The CDR3 DNA reads TGTGCCAGCAGCCCGGCGTTGGGGTATCATTCACCCCTCCACTTT. Translated, it gives CASSPALGYHSPLHF. The variable domain in full, with the rest retrieved from reference TRBV7-2 and TRBJ1-6, is GAGVSQSPSNKVTEKGKDVELRCDPISGHTALYWYRQSLGQGLEFLIYFQGNSAPDKSGLPSDRFSAERTGGSVSTLTIQRTQQEDSAVYLCASSPALGYHSPLHFGNGTRLTVT.

V is TRBV30 and J is TRBJ2-5, with 10 nucleotides matching TRBD1. Germline values: CDR1 GTSNPN, CDR2 SVGIG (reference sequence). The CDR3 loop spans 14 amino acids. V lost 2 bases and J lost 5; bases outside the gene matches: 5. The CDR3, as DNA: TGTGCCTGGAGTAAAGACAGGGGGCGGGAGACCCAGTACTTC. Translating gives CAWSKDRGRETQYF. Full variable domain (remainder filled in from reference TRBV30 and TRBJ2-5): SQTIHQWPATLVQPVGSPLSLECTVEGTSNPNLYWYRQAAGRGLQLLFYSVGIGQISSEVPQNLSASRPQDRQFILSSKKLLLSDSGFYLCAWSKDRGRETQYFGPGTRLLVL.

The chain carries TRBV27 and TRBJ2-5, with 8 positions matching TRBD2. After removal of 5 bases from V and 2 bases from J, the junction contained 4 bases not matched to a gene. This CDR3 has 14 residues. Germline V lookup: CDR1 MNHEY, CDR2 SMNVEV (reference sequence). The CDR3 nucleotides read TGTGCCAGCAGTCGAAGCGGGAGTCAAGAGACCCAGTACTTC. It specifies CASSRSGSQETQYF.

The count of this clone is one. The chain is built from TRBV11-2 and TRBJ2-2, with 9 nucleotides matching TRBD1. V shed 6 bases and J 4 bases; nucleotides not matched to a gene: 6. CDR3 length: 15 residues. The germline V gene encodes CDR1 SGHAT and CDR2 FQNNGV. The CDR3 loop is CASREYRGRTGELFF. CDR3 bases: TGTGCCAGCAGAGAATACAGGGGGCGCACCGGGGAGCTGTTTTTT.

The chain recombines TRBV6-4 with TRBJ1-5; no clear D. Germline CDR1 MRHNA, CDR2 SNTAGT. Trimming stripped 2 bases from V and 2 bases from J, with 16 bases between. This CDR3 has 17 residues. In nucleotides, the CDR3 is TGTGCCAGCAGTGACAGGGATGGGCGAGAGGGCAATCAGCCCCAGCATTTT. Translating it yields CASSDRDGREGNQPQHF.

The CDR3 coding sequence is TGTGCCAGCAGGCGGACAGGGGGAACTAATGAAAAACTGTTTTTT. Its translation is CASRRTGGTNEKLFF. The chain combines TRBV6-5 with TRBJ1-4; TRBD1 matches 10 bases. The V and J ends lost 6 bases and 1 base, in that order; junction bases with no gene match: 2. The length of the CDR3 is 15 residues. The germline gives CDR1 MNHEY, CDR2 SVGAGI.